Listed below are T cell receptor beta chains from one sample, sequenced in a study of CD8+ T cells in alopecia areata. Measured with immunoSEQ multiplex PCR; TCRdb has only the in-frame clones, and not every one. Of about 190,000 clones in the sample, 50% to 60% were seen once. The material sequenced was CD4+ T cells sorted from blood, taken at week 4, from a patient treated with tofacitinib. Receptors originate from a human donor with alopecia areata. The CDR3 runs from the conserved cysteine through the conserved F or W. A D gene is named only where the DNA matches it firmly.

CASSLGAGRRGTEAFF,TRBV5-1,TRBJ1-1,-
CASSQDFGLGRGASQETQYF,TRBV4-3,TRBJ2-5,TRBD2
CSGNRNTGELFF,TRBV29-1,TRBJ2-2,-
CSVPRPEGETQYF,TRBV29-1,TRBJ2-5,-
CSVINPGPGSWEQYF,TRBV29-1,TRBJ2-7,-
CSVSFDRTAYEQYF,TRBV29-1,TRBJ2-7,-
CSVTGTEETQYF,TRBV29-1,TRBJ2-5,-
CSVGVMDHANTIYF,TRBV29-1,TRBJ1-3,-
CASDGTSGNNEQFF,TRBV2,TRBJ2-1,TRBD2
CASSQGGSASYNEQFF,TRBV7-3,TRBJ2-1,-
CASRLAGGFEQFF,TRBV7-8,TRBJ2-1,TRBD2
CASSIPGESDTQYF,TRBV19,TRBJ2-3,-
CASSPSTNTQYF,TRBV6-5,TRBJ2-3,-
CASTSREIGDTQYF,TRBV6-6,TRBJ2-3,-
CSVAPRTSGSYDEQYF,TRBV29-1,TRBJ2-7,TRBD2
CASSARSGPRGYF,TRBV9,TRBJ2-3,-
CASTLHAEQFF,TRBV6-5,TRBJ2-1,-
CASSQPEGGVEEKLFF,TRBV23-1,TRBJ1-4,-
CASSLLARTDTQYF,TRBV2,TRBJ2-3,-
CARGQNYGYTF,TRBV30,TRBJ1-2,TRBD1
CASSQDWVQETQYF,TRBV4-1,TRBJ2-5,-
CASSLGSGNAGETQYF,TRBV7-9,TRBJ2-5,-
CAWGTSWTGSYEQYF,TRBV30,TRBJ2-7,TRBD1
CASSYSHRGFDTQYF,TRBV6-5,TRBJ2-3,TRBD1
CATSRDPGGHQPQHF,TRBV15,TRBJ1-5,-
CATSRAGPNVNEQFF,TRBV15,TRBJ2-1,-
CASPPGGGTNTGELFF,TRBV7-9,TRBJ2-2,-
CASSQDVTAGHYTDTQYF,TRBV14,TRBJ2-3,-
CASSQDLGTASYEQYF,TRBV4-1,TRBJ2-7,-
CSVVVAKNIQYF,TRBV29-1,TRBJ2-4,-
CATSREGTRKNIQYF,TRBV15,TRBJ2-4,-
CSVVGLASTYEQYF,TRBV29-1,TRBJ2-7,TRBD2
CSVEDRTLRDGYTF,TRBV29-1,TRBJ1-2,-
CASSFGTGDPNTEAFF,TRBV5-6,TRBJ1-1,TRBD1
CAARDRVPYEQYF,TRBV30,TRBJ2-7,TRBD1
CASNTWGAGEQYF,TRBV27,TRBJ2-7,-
CASSLDGSPSIELFF,TRBV11-2,TRBJ2-2,-
CASSYGHTNYGYTF,TRBV6-5,TRBJ1-2,-
CASSPMANGNQPQHF,TRBV9,TRBJ1-5,-
CASSLGQEGLYGYTF,TRBV5-1,TRBJ1-2,-
CASSAIGGEQYF,TRBV2,TRBJ2-7,-
CASSNDRQGFGNSPLHF,TRBV7-9,TRBJ1-6,-
CSVVRFGPTDTQYF,TRBV29-1,TRBJ2-3,-
CASSSGRTDTQYF,TRBV28,TRBJ2-3,TRBD2
CASRDSRLYGYTF,TRBV5-1,TRBJ1-2,-